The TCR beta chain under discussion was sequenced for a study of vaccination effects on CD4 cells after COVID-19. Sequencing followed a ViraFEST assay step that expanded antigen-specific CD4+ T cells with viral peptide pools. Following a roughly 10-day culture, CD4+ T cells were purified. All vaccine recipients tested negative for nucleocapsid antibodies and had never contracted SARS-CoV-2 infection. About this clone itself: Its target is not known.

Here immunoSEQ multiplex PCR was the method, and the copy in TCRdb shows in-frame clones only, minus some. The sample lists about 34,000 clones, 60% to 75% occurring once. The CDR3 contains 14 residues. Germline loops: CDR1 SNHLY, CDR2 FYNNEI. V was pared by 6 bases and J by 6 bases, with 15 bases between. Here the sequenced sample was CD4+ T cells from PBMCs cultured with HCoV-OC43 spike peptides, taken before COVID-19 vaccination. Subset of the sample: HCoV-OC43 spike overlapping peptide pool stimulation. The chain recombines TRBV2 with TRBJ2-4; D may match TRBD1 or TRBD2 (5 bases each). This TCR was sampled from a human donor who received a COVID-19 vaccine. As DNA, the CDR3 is TGTGCCAGCAGAGTCGGGACGGGCGGAAACATTCAGTACTTC. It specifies CASRVGTGGNIQYF.